This entry lists 26 T cell receptor beta chains sequenced from one sample in a study of T-cell reconstitution after alpha-beta-depleted transplantation in children. Unique molecular identifiers were used to barcode this TCRbeta library. TCRdb analysed the PCR reads with MiXCR anew, one entry per CDR3 protein. Altogether roughly 790,000 distinct CDR3 sequences are present, roughly 15% being singletons, with the ten largest covering approximately 5%. The sequenced sample was PBMCs, mostly from graft donor cells, obtained 360 days after TCRalphabeta/CD19-depleted stem cell transplant. The receptors stem from a male patient under 18 who had a stem cell transplant for acute lymphoblastic leukemia, so the T cells may come from the graft donor.

This clonotype has only a few counts. V is TRBV5-1 and J is TRBJ2-1, with 14 nucleotides matching TRBD2. The junction had 9 bases not matched to a gene; V was cut back by 4 bases and J by 9 bases. Germline assignment: CDR1 SGHRS and CDR2 YFSETQ. This CDR3 is built from 16 residues. CDR3 nucleotide sequence: TGCGCCAGCAGCCCGGGGACTAGCGGGAGAATAAGTGAGCAGTTCTTC. It codes for CASSPGTSGRISEQFF.

This clonotype was counted only a few times. This chain connects TRBV29-1 to TRBJ2-7; possible D gene TRBD1, 5 bases. The CDR3 has 15 amino acids. With 4 bases removed from V and 6 bases from J, the gap between germline ends came to 22 bases. CDR1 and CDR2 from the germline V gene are SQVTM and ANQGSEA. The CDR3 coding sequence is TGCAGCGTTGTTGATGGGGCTGGAAGGATTAGCGAGCAGTACTTC. It is translated as CSVVDGAGRISEQYF.

V gene TRBV2 combines with J gene TRBJ2-1; TRBD2 agrees at 13 bases. There are 14 residues in the CDR3. V dropped 6 bases and J dropped 9; count of bases not matched to a gene: 5. Per the germline V gene, CDR1 is SNHLY and CDR2 is FYNNEI. This CDR3 reads CASRGGLAGVEQFF. The CDR3 DNA reads TGTGCCAGCAGGGGCGGACTAGCGGGAGTTGAGCAGTTCTTC.

V gene TRBV29-1 combines with J gene TRBJ2-1; 7 bases align to TRBD2. CDR1 and CDR2 from the germline V gene are SQVTM and ANQGSEA. V gave up 1 base and J gave up 10 bases; unmatched junction bases: 4. The CDR3 length is 12 residues. CDR3 protein: CSVEGLAEEQFF. The CDR3, as DNA: TGCAGCGTTGAAGGACTAGCCGAAGAGCAGTTCTTC.

Only a few counts were recorded for this clonotype. This chain links TRBV7-9 with TRBJ2-7, with D possibly being TRBD1 (6 bases). The V end lost 5 bases, the J end lost 6 bases, and 17 bases lay between the germline ends. CDR1 is SEHNR and CDR2 is FQNEAQ in the germline V gene (reference sequence). The CDR3 spans 14 residues. CDR3: CASSATGSGSEQYF. For the CDR3, the DNA is TGTGCCAGCAGCGCAACAGGGTCCGGTAGCGAGCAGTACTTC.

The rearrangement joins TRBV5-1 to TRBJ2-5; maybe TRBD2 (6 bases). The germline V gene has CDR1 SGHRS and CDR2 YFSETQ. Trimming cost V 2 bases and J 1 base, with 18 bases left between them. The CDR3 is 17 residues long. The CDR3 DNA reads TGCGCCAGCAGCTTAGCCCCGGTAGCGGAGCTCCAAGAGACCCAGTACTTC. It yields the protein CASSLAPVAELQETQYF.

The table lists this clonotype with a few counts. V gene TRBV7-6 combines with J gene TRBJ2-2, with D possibly TRBD2 on 6 matching bases. CDR3 length: 16 amino acids. Between the trimmed V and J ends, which lost 1 base and 5 bases, there was a span of 14 bases. Germline V gene sequence: CDR1 SGHVS, CDR2 FNYEAQ. CDR3 in amino acids: CASSLESGLGTGELFF. The DNA of the CDR3 is TGTGCCAGCAGCTTAGAGAGCGGGCTGGGAACCGGGGAGCTGTTTTTT.

The chain employs TRBV5-1 and TRBJ2-7; 9 bases are shared with TRBD2. J gave up 9 bases and V 3 bases, and 19 bases lay outside the gene matches. CDR1 is SGHRS, CDR2 YFSETQ, per germline. The CDR3 is made up of 17 amino acids. The DNA of the CDR3 is TGCGCCAGCAGCTCCCTCCGTTGGCGGGAGGGGCTACGATGGCAGTACTTC. It yields the protein CASSSLRWREGLRWQYF.

This clonotype was recorded a few times. This chain joins TRBV5-1 and TRBJ2-2; no firm D call. Trimming removed 0 bases at V and 0 bases at J, with 12 bases between. This CDR3 has 17 residues. In germline, CDR1 is SGHRS, CDR2 YFSETQ. As DNA, the CDR3 is TGCGCCAGCAGCTTGGCAACAGACACCGCGAACACCGGGGAGCTGTTTTTT. Translating gives CASSLATDTANTGELFF.

There are a few counts of this clonotype. V is TRBV3-1 and J is TRBJ2-1; 9 bases are a match to TRBD2. Germline CDR1 LGHDT, CDR2 YNNKEL (reference sequence). V trimming: 7 bases; J trimming: 7 bases; junction bases outside the gene matches: 8. This CDR3 spans 14 amino acids. The CDR3 sequence: CASTASGARNEQFF. CDR3 nucleotide sequence: TGTGCCAGCACCGCTAGCGGGGCTAGGAATGAGCAGTTCTTC.

This clonotype was counted ten times or more. The V and J genes are TRBV5-1 and TRBJ2-2, with 11 bases that match TRBD2. The length of the CDR3 is 16 residues. J gave up 7 bases and V 0 bases, and 5 bases lay outside the gene matches. CDR1 and CDR2 (germline): SGHRS, YFSETQ. The CDR3 DNA is TGCGCCAGCAGCTTGGGCCCCGGGACTAGCGGCGGGGAGCTGTTTTTT. It specifies CASSLGPGTSGGELFF.

Only a few counts were recorded for this clonotype. The chain recombines TRBV29-1 with TRBJ1-1, with unresolved D. Per the germline V gene, CDR1 is SQVTM and CDR2 is ANQGSEA. Deletions cut 6 bases from V and 1 base from J, with 9 bases between. The CDR3 runs 12 residues. CDR3 coding DNA: TGCAGCGTCCAAACTTGGAACACTGAAGCTTTCTTT. This sequence encodes CSVQTWNTEAFF.

This clonotype appeared many times. This chain connects TRBV5-1 to TRBJ2-1; 12 bases agree with TRBD2. This CDR3 has 16 amino acids. Germline V gene lookup returns CDR1 SGHRS and CDR2 YFSETQ. V shed 5 bases, J shed 6 bases, and the junction held 9 bases outside the gene matches. The CDR3 nucleotides are TGCGCCAGCAGATTACCCCTAGCGGGAGGGCCCAATGAGCAGTTCTTC. Encoded protein: CASRLPLAGGPNEQFF.

Regarding this clonotype: This could be a read error, since a much larger clone is one nucleotide away. This chain uses TRBV5-1 with TRBJ2-1; D remains unclear. CDR1 is SGHRS and CDR2 is YFSETQ in the germline V gene. This CDR3 has 13 residues. The V gene lost 4 bases and the J gene lost 4 bases, with 9 bases spanning the gap. CDR3 bases: TGCGCCAGCAGCGCCCCCCCTTACAATGAGCAGTTCTTC. The encoded protein is CASSAPPYNEQFF.

The chain has TRBV4-1 and TRBJ1-5; 11 bases map to TRBD1. The CDR3 length is 15 residues. V lost 3 bases and J lost 6; bases outside the gene matches: 4. Germline V gene sequence: CDR1 MGHRA, CDR2 YSYEKL. The CDR3 sequence: CASSHGQGAGQPQHF. CDR3 coding DNA: TGCGCCAGCAGCCACGGACAGGGGGCTGGTCAGCCCCAGCATTTT.

This clonotype was counted only a few times. The genes are TRBV20-1 and TRBJ1-2; D possibly corresponds to TRBD1 (6 bases). Germline CDR1 DFQATT, CDR2 SNEGSKA (reference sequence). Trimming removed 0 bases at V and 1 base at J, with 18 bases between. This CDR3 has 17 amino acids. The CDR3 is CSARDYPSLGGNYGYTF. CDR3 nucleotide sequence: TGCAGTGCTAGAGATTACCCTTCCTTAGGGGGTAACTATGGCTACACCTTC.

This clonotype has a count of ten or more. The chain links TRBV2 to TRBJ2-3; D gene ambiguous. The V gene's germline CDR1 is SNHLY and CDR2 FYNNEI. CDR3 size: 14 residues. The ends were cut back, 5 bases at V and 4 bases at J, with 13 bases in the middle. The CDR3 DNA reads as TGTGCCAGCAGTCCGGGCCCCGTAGCAGATACGCAGTATTTT. It yields the protein CASSPGPVADTQYF.

CDR3 amino acids: CASSLEYGSPNSGNTIYF. The CDR3 region has the DNA TGCGCCAGCAGCTTGGAGTACGGCAGCCCGAACTCTGGAAACACCATATATTTT. The V and J genes are TRBV5-1 and TRBJ1-3; D gene ambiguous. The V end lost 0 bases, the J end lost 0 bases, and 16 bases lay between the germline ends. Germline-derived CDR1 and CDR2 are SGHRS and YFSETQ. This CDR3 has 18 amino acids.

This clonotype has ten or more counts. The chain employs TRBV7-2 and TRBJ2-1; 10 nucleotides agree with TRBD2. This CDR3 comprises 17 residues. The V gene end was trimmed by 2 bases and the J gene end by 4 bases; junction bases not matched to a gene: 8. Looked up from germline, CDR1 is SGHTA and CDR2 is FQGNSA. CDR3 in DNA: TGTGCCAGCAGCTTAATACCGGGACTAGCGACTTACAATGAGCAGTTCTTC. Translating it yields CASSLIPGLATYNEQFF.

This clonotype was found a few times. The chain couples TRBV11-1 to TRBJ2-5; TRBD2 agrees at 12 bases. Germline V gene data show CDR1 as SGHAT and CDR2 as FQDESV (reference sequence). This CDR3 is built from 18 residues. Trimming at V came to 0 bases and at J to 4 bases, leaving 9 bases not matched to a gene. As DNA, the CDR3 is TGTGCCAGCAGCTTAGCGGCTTCTAGCGGGAGGGCCTCAGAGACCCAGTACTTC. Translating it yields CASSLAASSGRASETQYF.

In this sample, this clonotype turned up once. A clone one base away is much larger, so this may be a read error. This chain uses TRBV20-1 with TRBJ2-5, with TRBD2 as a possible D gene (7 bases). CDR1 is DFQATT, CDR2 SNEGSKA, per germline (reference sequence). The CDR3 spans 13 residues. The CDR3 bases are TGCAGTGCTAGAGATGGGGGGGCCGAGACCCAGTGCTTC. It translates to CSARDGGAETQCF.

This clonotype was seen only a few times. The V call is TRBV5-1, the J call TRBJ1-1, with D maybe TRBD1 (5 bases). Germline V gene sequence: CDR1 SGHRS, CDR2 YFSETQ. The ends were cut back, 4 bases at V and 7 bases at J, with 11 bases in the middle. The CDR3 has 12 amino acids. The CDR3 region has the DNA TGCGCCAGCAGCCCGGGGCGGCTTGAAGCTTTCTTT. It translates to CASSPGRLEAFF. Complete variable domain (other parts from reference TRBV5-1 and TRBJ1-1): KAGVTQTPRYLIKTRGQQVTLSCSPISGHRSVSWYQQTPGQGLQFLFEYFSETQRNKGNFPGRFSGRQFSNSRSEMNVSTLELGDSALYLCASSPGRLEAFFGQGTRLTVV.

This clonotype was counted at least ten times. The chain carries TRBV5-1 and TRBJ1-1; no clear D gene. The ends were cut back, 4 bases at V and 4 bases at J, with 11 bases in the middle. CDR1 is SGHRS, CDR2 YFSETQ, per germline. The CDR3 extends over 13 amino acids. CDR3 DNA: TGCGCCAGCAGCCCCGGGATTTTCACTGAAGCTTTCTTT. This codes for CASSPGIFTEAFF.

This clonotype was observed a few times. This sequence joins TRBV13 and TRBJ1-2; D not resolved. Germline CDR1 PRHDT, CDR2 FYEKMQ (reference sequence). V dropped 4 bases and J dropped 4 bases, with 22 bases sitting between them. The CDR3 consists of 17 residues. The CDR3 DNA is TGTGCCAGCAGCTCCTTTACCCGGGATCCCGCTACCTATGGCTACACCTTC. This codes for CASSSFTRDPATYGYTF.

Concerning this clonotype: A much larger clone is a single base away; this may be a read error. The chain links TRBV3-1 to TRBJ2-7; 8 nucleotides line up with TRBD1. There are 13 residues in the CDR3. V trimming: 6 bases; J trimming: 5 bases; junction bases outside the gene matches: 6. Germline lookup yields CDR1 LGHDT and CDR2 YNNKEL (reference sequence). The CDR3 sequence: CASRQWTGNEQYF. For the CDR3, the DNA is TGTGCCAGCAGGCAGTGGACAGGGAACGAGCAGTACTTC.

This chain uses TRBV7-8 with TRBJ2-2; 7 nucleotides match TRBD2. CDR3 length: 17 amino acids. The germline CDR1 and CDR2 sequences are SGHVS and FQNEAQ. The trim removed 5 bases at V and 7 bases at J, leaving 16 bases unmatched. The CDR3 region has the DNA TGTGCCAGCAGCCACATAGGGCTAGCGGATAGGTTCGGGGAGCTGTTTTTT. Protein sequence: CASSHIGLADRFGELFF.